The subject of this entry is one TCR beta chain. The data stem from a study of CD8 T cells in Susac syndrome. Germline CDR1 and CDR2: DFQATT and SNEGSKA (reference sequence). V lost 3 bases to trimming and J lost 0 bases, with 17 bases between them. This CDR3 is 16 amino acids long. Random hexamers primed reverse transcription of about 0.45 to 1 ug RNA. The TCR beta CDR3 was amplified by immunoSEQ multiplex PCR across 54 Vbeta, 13 Jbeta. TCRdb reprocessed the immunoSEQ multiplex PCR reads with MiXCR, giving one entry per CDR3 protein. The table records 150,000 to 160,000 distinct CDR3 sequences, about 94% of them present only once. The sequenced target, TCR beta, came from blood CD8+ and CD4+ T cells. The multiple sclerosis control group comprised treatment-naive patients with stable or active relapsing-remitting disease.

Material: CD8+ T cells from PBMCs. The V and J genes are TRBV20-1 and TRBJ1-2; D may be TRBD1 (5 bases). The source is a human donor with multiple sclerosis. The CDR3 sequence is CSASSGLLRTNYGYTF. Written as DNA, the CDR3 is TGCAGTGCTAGTTCAGGGCTGCTAAGAACTAACTATGGCTACACCTTC.